The table lists the clone carrying this T cell receptor (beta chain) with a few counts. The data stem from a study of identical twins. The CDR3 length is 11 residues. Trimming pared 11 bases from V and 6 bases from J, leaving 14 bases between. Germline CDR1 and CDR2: SNHLY and FYNNEI. TCRdb analysed the 5' RACE reads with MiXCR anew, one entry per CDR3 protein. Of approximately 250,000 distinct CDR3 sequences listed, around 6.5% are singletons. A further study also used this sample, focusing on T cells expressing NK-cell markers.

This sequence was found in a woman under 30 in good health. Sequenced material: CD8+ T cells sorted from blood. This chain connects TRBV2 to TRBJ2-7; D may match TRBD1 or TRBD2 (6 bases each). DNA of the CDR3: TGTGCCTCCGTAGGGGGGCCCGAGCAGTACTTC. Amino acids: CASVGGPEQYF.